One TCR beta chain is described in this entry. Since a much larger clone is just one base distant, this may be a read error. With TRAV- and TRBV-specific primers, first-strand cDNA was made, covering the alpha and beta chains. For amplifying TCRs, the PCR ran for about 20 cycles with Phusion, which was used together with a constant-region primer and the adapter on the V primers. TCRdb reanalysed the reads using MiXCR and keeps one entry per CDR3 protein. Of just over 90,000 distinct CDR3 sequences listed, 20% to 25% are singletons. Regarding time point: after trial treatment. Treatment defined: LDRT plus nivolumab, ipilimumab, low-dose cyclophosphamide and aspirin (RACIN trial). Every donor's regimen consisted of nivolumab, ipilimumab, aspirin, low-dose cyclophosphamide and low-dose radiotherapy. The CDR3 runs to 12 residues. Germline V gene lookup returns CDR1 MGHDK and CDR2 SYGVNS. This entry comes from a study of low-dose radiotherapy and immunotherapy resistance in tumors. Study in general: Doses of 0.5 Gy per fraction every 2 weeks, totaling 6.5 Gy, went to Cohort 1. Nivolumab was given to patients as a 240 mg flat dose every two weeks, and ipilimumab at 1 mg/kg every six weeks. Both were delivered intravenously.

The genes are TRBV25-1 and TRBJ1-2; D is undetermined. The origin of this receptor is a female donor with ovarian cancer. The sample here was PBMCs, taken after low-dose radiotherapy plus immunotherapy. The CDR3 region is CASSDRSYGCTF. The CDR3 region has the DNA TGTGCCAGCAGTGACAGGAGTTATGGCTGCACCTTC.